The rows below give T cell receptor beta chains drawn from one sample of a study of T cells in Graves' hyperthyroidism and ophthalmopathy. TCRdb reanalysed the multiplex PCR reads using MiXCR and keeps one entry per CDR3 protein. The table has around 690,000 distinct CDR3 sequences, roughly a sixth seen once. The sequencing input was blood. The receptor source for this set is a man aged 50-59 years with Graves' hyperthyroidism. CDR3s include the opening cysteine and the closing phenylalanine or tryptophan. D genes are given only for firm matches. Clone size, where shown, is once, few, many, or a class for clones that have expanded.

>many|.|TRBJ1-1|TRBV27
TGTGCCAGCAGCTCTCTTGGATTCCGGGACACTGAAGCTTTCTTT
CASSSLGFRDTEAFF
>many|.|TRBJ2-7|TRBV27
TGTGCCAGCAGTGCGGGATTCGGGGCGGGGGAGCAGTACTTC
CASSAGFGAGEQYF
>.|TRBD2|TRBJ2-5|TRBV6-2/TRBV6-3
TGTGCCAGCAGTTACTTACAGCGGGAGGGTTATCCGGAGACCCAGTACTTC
CASSYLQREGYPETQYF
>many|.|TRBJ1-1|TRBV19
TGTGCCAGTAGTATGGAAGGCAGTCTGTTTTCTGAAGCTTTCTTT
CASSMEGSLFSEAFF
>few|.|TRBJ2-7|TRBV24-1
TGTGCCACCAGTGAAACCGGGGGCAGCTACGAGCAGTACTTC
CATSETGGSYEQYF
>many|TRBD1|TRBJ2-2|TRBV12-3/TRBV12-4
TGTGCCAGCAGTTTAGCCTACAGGGGGACCGGGGAGCTGTTTTTT
CASSLAYRGTGELFF
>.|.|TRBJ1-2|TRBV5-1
TGCGCCAGCAGTACCGGGCTGAGCTATGGCTACACCTTC
CASSTGLSYGYTF
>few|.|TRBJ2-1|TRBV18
TGTGCCAGCTCACCACCGAGTTTGGGGGCTGGCTACAATGAGCAGTTCTTC
CASSPPSLGAGYNEQFF
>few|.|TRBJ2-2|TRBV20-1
TGCAGTGCTAGAGATGTCGGGCGGGACGGGACCGGGGAGCTGTTTTTT
CSARDVGRDGTGELFF
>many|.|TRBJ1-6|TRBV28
TGTGCCAGCACCACACCCGACAGGCGGAATTCACCCCTCCACTTT
CASTTPDRRNSPLHF
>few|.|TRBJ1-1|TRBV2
TGTGCCAGCAGTGAAGCCGTCGGGCAGAACACTGAAGCTTTCTTT
CASSEAVGQNTEAFF
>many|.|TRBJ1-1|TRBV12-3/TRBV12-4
TGTGCCAGCAGTTTACTACAGGGTAGTGAAGCTTTCTTT
CASSLLQGSEAFF
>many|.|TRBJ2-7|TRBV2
TGTGCCAGCAGTGAAGGGTTCGAAACCACCTACGAGCAGTACTTC
CASSEGFETTYEQYF
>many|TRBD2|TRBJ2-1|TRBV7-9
TGTGCCAGCAGCTCCACCTTACTAGCGGGAGGGCCCAATGAGCAGTTCTTC
CASSSTLLAGGPNEQFF
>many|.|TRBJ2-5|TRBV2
TGTGCCAGCAGTGAAGCCGTCAGAGAGCTACGATTCCAAGAGACCCAGTACTTC
CASSEAVRELRFQETQYF
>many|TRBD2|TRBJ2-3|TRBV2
TGTGCCACCAAGGGACTAGCGGGAAAAGATACGCAGTATTTT
CATKGLAGKDTQYF
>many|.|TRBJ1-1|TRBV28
TGTGCCAGCAGTTTCACCTCAGCAGGGAACACTGAAGCTTTCTTT
CASSFTSAGNTEAFF
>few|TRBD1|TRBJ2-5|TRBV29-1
TGCAGCGGGTGGACAGGGGGCATAGAGACCCAGTACTTC
CSGWTGGIETQYF
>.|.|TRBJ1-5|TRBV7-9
TGTGCCAGCAGCTTAGGGGGCTGGGGTAATCAGCCCCAGCATTTT
CASSLGGWGNQPQHF
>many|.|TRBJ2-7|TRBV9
TGTGCCAGCAGCGTAGGGCTAGCCGGAGGTCACGAGCAGTACTTC
CASSVGLAGGHEQYF
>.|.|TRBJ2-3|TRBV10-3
TGTGCCATCAGTGAGTCCCGGGCCCTTGGCACAGATACGCAGTATTTT
CAISESRALGTDTQYF
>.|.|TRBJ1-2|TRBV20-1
TGCAGTGCTAGAGATCGGCTGGGGCGGGAGAACTATGGCTACGCCTTC
CSARDRLGRENYGYAF
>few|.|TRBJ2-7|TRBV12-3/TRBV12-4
TGTGCCAGCTCCTCCGGCGGGATCCCCGGCGAGCAGTACTTC
CASSSGGIPGEQYF
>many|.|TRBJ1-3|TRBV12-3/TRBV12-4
TGTGCCAGCAGTTTTGGTGCTGGGTACGGTGGAAACACCATATATTTT
CASSFGAGYGGNTIYF
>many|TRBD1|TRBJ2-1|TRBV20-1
TGCAGTGCTCTTGATGTGAAGGGGGCGAATGAGCAGTTCTTC
CSALDVKGANEQFF
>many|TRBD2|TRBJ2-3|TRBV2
TGTGCCAGCGCTAGCGGGAGGGCCCTAACAGATACGCAGTATTTT
CASASGRALTDTQYF
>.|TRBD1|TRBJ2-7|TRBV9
TGTGCCAGCAGCGTAGGGGGACAGGGGATCGAGCAGTACTTC
CASSVGGQGIEQYF